This TCR beta chain derives from a study of blood T cells in healthy people across ages. The use of a sample-barcoded 5' primer and a J-beta primer mix characterized a second PCR of roughly 6 to 11 cycles. In TCRdb, the 5' RACE reads were re-called with MiXCR into one record per CDR3 protein. Here the sample spans fewer than 2,000,000 distinct CDR3 sequences, almost 35% being singletons. The CDR3 runs 16 residues. The trim removed 5 bases at V and 4 bases at J, leaving 13 bases unmatched. Germline V gene sequence: CDR1 SEHNR, CDR2 FQNEAQ (reference sequence). The V call is TRBV7-9, the J call TRBJ2-5, with 7 bases aligning to TRBD2. Source material: blood. This clonotype was obtained from a woman younger than 45 in good health. The CDR3 region has the DNA TGTGCCAGCAGCCTCAGCCAGTGGGGAGGGATAGAGACCCAGTACTTC. Protein sequence: CASSLSQWGGIETQYF.